These 28 T cell receptor beta chains share one sample of origin, sequenced in a study of control samples from healthy donors and cancer patients. Clones were sequenced by immunoSEQ multiplex PCR, and TCRdb holds only the in-frame ones, with some missing. The table records about 180,000 clones, around 94% of them present only once. Sequences were obtained from blood. Receptor source: a man younger than 40 in good health.

The chain carries TRBV20-1 and TRBJ1-1; 8 nucleotides align to TRBD1. The V and J ends lost 3 bases and 4 bases, in that order; junction bases with no gene match: 7. Germline CDR1 and CDR2: DFQATT and SNEGSKA (reference sequence). This CDR3 region has 14 residues. The CDR3 nucleotides read TGCAGTGCTAGTGAAAGGACAGGGATCACTGAAGCTTTCTTT. Translation: CSASERTGITEAFF.

This clone was observed a single time. The rearrangement links TRBV14 to TRBJ2-7; 8 positions match TRBD2. Germline V gene lookup returns CDR1 SGHDN and CDR2 FVKESK. CDR3 size: 13 residues. V trimming: 1 base; J trimming: 9 bases; junction bases outside the gene matches: 5. The CDR3: CASSQGTSLGQYF. CDR3 coding DNA: TGTGCCAGCAGCCAAGGGACTAGCTTAGGGCAGTACTTC.

V and J are TRBV19 and TRBJ1-4, with D uncertain. The germline V gene encodes CDR1 LNHDA and CDR2 SQIVND (reference sequence). Trimming pared 3 bases from V and 0 bases from J, leaving 11 bases between. There are 16 residues in the CDR3. CDR3 coding DNA: TGTGCCAGTAGTATGACCTTCAAGTCAACTAATGAAAAACTGTTTTTT. Translation: CASSMTFKSTNEKLFF.

The chain employs TRBV7-6 and TRBJ2-5; 11 bases map to TRBD2. The length of the CDR3 is 16 residues. Germline assignment: CDR1 SGHVS and CDR2 FNYEAQ. After removal of 5 bases from V and 5 bases from J, the junction contained 10 bases not matched to a gene. CDR3 sequence: CASSRFSGRARETQYF. Written as DNA, the CDR3 is TGTGCCAGCAGCAGGTTTAGCGGGAGGGCCCGTGAGACCCAGTACTTC.

The CDR3 protein is CASSLEGRAGEKLFF. CDR3 nucleotides: TGCGCCAGCAGCTTGGAAGGCAGGGCCGGAGAAAAACTGTTTTTT. The V gene is TRBV5-1, the J gene TRBJ1-4, with a weak D call TRBD1 (5 bases). This CDR3 has 15 residues. Germline-derived CDR1 and CDR2 are SGHRS and YFSETQ. V lost 0 bases, J lost 8 bases, and 14 bases lay in between.

A few counts support this clone. J is TRBJ2-7 and V is TRBV7-6; 9 nucleotides align to TRBD1. The V segment lost 3 bases and the J segment 4 bases; nucleotides outside the gene matches: 10. Germline loops: CDR1 SGHVS, CDR2 FNYEAQ. The CDR3 runs to 16 residues. CDR3 nucleotide sequence: TGTGCCAGCAGCTTTTTTGAGGGGACAGGGTTTTACGAGCAGTACTTC. Protein sequence: CASSFFEGTGFYEQYF.

The J gene is TRBJ2-1, the V gene TRBV5-1, with TRBD2 as a possible D gene (6 bases). The V end was cut by 4 bases, the J end by 7 bases, with 21 bases between. The CDR3 length is 16 residues. Germline CDR1 and CDR2: SGHRS and YFSETQ. In nucleotides, the CDR3 is TGCGCCAGCAGCGCGTTGGCAGCGGGCCCTGGGAATGAGCAGTTCTTC. Amino acids: CASSALAAGPGNEQFF.

The V call is TRBV2, the J call TRBJ1-5, with a tentative D call TRBD1 (5 bases). Trimming took 11 bases from V and 6 from J, leaving 17 bases between them. Germline CDR1 SNHLY, CDR2 FYNNEI. The CDR3 extends over 13 amino acids. This CDR3 is CAGHRDRGQPQHF. DNA for the CDR3: TGTGCCGGCCACCGGGACCGGGGTCAGCCCCAGCATTTT.

The V and J genes are TRBV2 and TRBJ1-3; 7 nucleotides match TRBD1. The length of the CDR3 is 14 residues. Germline-derived CDR1 and CDR2 are SNHLY and FYNNEI. V was clipped by 6 bases and J by 7 bases; unmatched bases: 9. The CDR3 protein is CASSVGQASNTIYF. The CDR3 DNA reads TGTGCCAGCAGCGTAGGACAGGCCTCCAACACCATATATTTT.

The chain has TRBV9 and TRBJ2-2, with D unresolved. This CDR3 spans 15 amino acids. V was clipped by 4 bases and J by 4 bases, with 14 bases between them. Germline CDR1 reads SGDLS; CDR2 reads YYNGEE. CDR3 coding DNA: TGTGCCAGCAGCCAATTATTGGACGGCACCGGGGAGCTGTTTTTT. Its translation: CASSQLLDGTGELFF.

The CDR3 DNA reads TGTGCCAGCTCACCACGAGCTAGCGGGGGAAACACCGGGGAGCTGTTTTTT. It codes for CASSPRASGGNTGELFF. The chain joins TRBV18 to TRBJ2-2; 10 positions match TRBD2. Trimming removed 1 base from V and 2 bases from J; junction bases left unmatched: 4. The CDR3 length is 17 residues. Germline V gene data show CDR1 as KGHSH and CDR2 as LQKENI.

The CDR3, as DNA: TGTGCCAGTAGTACCGGGGCAGGGTATAATTCACCCCTCCACTTT. Its translation: CASSTGAGYNSPLHF. The V call is TRBV19, the J call TRBJ1-6, with D possibly being TRBD1 (5 bases). The CDR3 has 15 amino acids. Trimming removed 4 bases at V and 4 bases at J, with 11 bases between. Germline V gene data show CDR1 as LNHDA and CDR2 as SQIVND (reference sequence).

The chain carries TRBV5-6 and TRBJ2-2; D perhaps matches TRBD2 (6 bases). The CDR3 extends over 17 amino acids. V was trimmed by 0 bases and J by 7 bases, leaving 19 bases between them. The germline CDR1 and CDR2 sequences are SGHDT and YYEEEE. The CDR3 region is CASSLESGAPGDGELFF. The CDR3, as DNA: TGTGCCAGCAGCTTGGAATCCGGGGCCCCGGGGGACGGGGAGCTGTTTTTT.

V usage is TRBV7-9 and J usage is TRBJ1-5; 8 bases map to TRBD1. Germline values: CDR1 SEHNR, CDR2 FQNEAQ (reference sequence). The V segment lost 1 base and the J segment 7 bases; nucleotides outside the gene matches: 9. The CDR3 extends over 16 amino acids. Here the CDR3 reads CASSLEAGGLGQPQHF. CDR3 nucleotides: TGTGCCAGCAGCTTAGAGGCAGGGGGCTTGGGGCAGCCCCAGCATTTT.

V gene TRBV27 combines with J gene TRBJ2-7; 7 bases fit TRBD1. Germline V gives CDR1 MNHEY, CDR2 SMNVEV (reference sequence). This CDR3 is built from 13 residues. Trimming at V came to 1 base and at J to 4 bases, leaving 1 base not matched to a gene. The CDR3 region is CASSLWGQYEQYF. In nucleotides, the CDR3 is TGTGCCAGCAGTTTATGGGGACAGTACGAGCAGTACTTC.

The CDR3 region is CASSQVVSNQPQHF. The CDR3, as DNA: TGTGCCAGCTCACAGGTGGTTAGCAATCAGCCCCAGCATTTT. The rearrangement uses TRBV19 and TRBJ1-5; maybe TRBD1 (5 bases). The CDR3 consists of 14 residues. V gave up 9 bases and J gave up 0 bases, with 12 bases separating them. The germline gives CDR1 LNHDA, CDR2 SQIVND (reference sequence).

Only one count was recorded for this clone. J is TRBJ2-7 and V is TRBV6-5, with D perhaps matching TRBD2 (6 bases). Trimming removed 9 bases at V and 1 base at J, with 13 bases between. This CDR3 is built from 13 residues. Germline V gives CDR1 MNHEY, CDR2 SVGAGI. CDR3 sequence (DNA): TGTGCCAGTCAACTCGGGGGATCCTACGAGCAGTACTTC. Translated, it gives CASQLGGSYEQYF.

A single count supports this clone. The chain recombines TRBV7-2 with TRBJ1-2; 8 bases map to TRBD1. Germline V gene lookup returns CDR1 SGHTA and CDR2 FQGNSA. This CDR3 contains 14 residues. V lost 5 bases, J lost 4 bases, and 6 bases stayed unmatched. CDR3 in DNA: TGTGCCAGCAGCCCAGGGGGCATAAGCTATGGCTACACCTTC. Amino acid sequence: CASSPGGISYGYTF.

The chain recombines TRBV19 with TRBJ2-5; the match to TRBD2 covers 8 bases. Germline loops: CDR1 LNHDA, CDR2 SQIVND (reference sequence). Trimming took 4 bases from V and 3 from J; bases not matched to a gene: 7. This CDR3 has 15 amino acids. Here the CDR3 DNA reads TGTGCCAGTAGTACAAGCGGGGGCATCAAAGAGACCCAGTACTTC. It is translated as CASSTSGGIKETQYF.

The J gene is TRBJ2-7, the V gene TRBV15, with TRBD2 as a possible D gene (6 bases). The CDR3 spans 14 residues. The germline V gene encodes CDR1 LNHNV and CDR2 YYDKDF (reference sequence). V lost 5 bases and J 6 bases, leaving 17 bases between the germline ends. The CDR3: CATSGRGTPGEQYF. CDR3 DNA sequence: TGTGCCACCAGCGGCCGCGGGACCCCGGGCGAGCAGTACTTC.

V and J are TRBV4-2 and TRBJ2-5; no reliable D call. Germline assignment: CDR1 LGHNA and CDR2 YNFKEQ. The V end was cut by 1 base, the J end by 2 bases, with 8 bases between. The CDR3 runs 14 residues. The CDR3: CASSQGVKQETQYF. In nucleotides, the CDR3 is TGTGCCAGCAGCCAAGGGGTTAAACAAGAGACCCAGTACTTC.

The chain combines TRBV5-8 with TRBJ1-5; D uncertain. Deletions cut 1 base from V and 5 bases from J, with 7 bases between. Germline-derived CDR1 and CDR2 are SGHTS and YDEGEE. CDR3 size: 13 residues. CDR3: CASSLRRDQPQHF. The CDR3 nucleotides are TGTGCCAGCAGCTTGAGGAGAGATCAGCCCCAGCATTTT.

The chain uses TRBV28 and TRBJ1-5; D is perhaps TRBD1 (6 bases). The CDR3 is 14 amino acids. Trimming took off 4 bases at V and 5 bases at J, with 12 bases between the two ends. The germline CDR1 and CDR2 sequences are MDHEN and SYDVKM. CDR3 DNA: TGTGCCAGCAGTTCCGGGGGCGAAGATCAGCCCCAGCATTTT. Its protein is CASSSGGEDQPQHF.

V and J are TRBV5-6 and TRBJ1-4, with 7 bases matching TRBD1. Per the germline V gene, CDR1 is SGHDT and CDR2 is YYEEEE. V shed 1 base and J 3 bases; nucleotides not matched to a gene: 9. The CDR3 consists of 17 residues. CDR3 coding DNA: TGTGCCAGCAGCTTGACTCACAGGGGATTGGCTAATGAAAAACTGTTTTTT. Encoded protein: CASSLTHRGLANEKLFF.

The CDR3 is CASSEPGPTYEQYF. Written as DNA, the CDR3 is TGTGCCAGCAGTGAGCCGGGGCCAACCTACGAGCAGTACTTC. The chain links TRBV25-1 to TRBJ2-7, with D tentatively TRBD1 or TRBD2 (5 bases each). Trimming cost V 3 bases and J 2 bases, with 11 bases left between them. This CDR3 contains 14 residues. Germline CDR1 and CDR2: MGHDK and SYGVNS.

The chain recombines TRBV9 with TRBJ1-3, with no clear D. The CDR3 contains 15 residues. The germline V and J ends were trimmed by 1 base and 0 bases, with 8 bases remaining between them. Germline loops: CDR1 SGDLS, CDR2 YYNGEE. The CDR3 sequence is CASSVWGGSGNTIYF. The CDR3 coding sequence is TGTGCCAGCAGCGTATGGGGAGGCTCTGGAAACACCATATATTTT.

This chain links TRBV5-8 with TRBJ2-5; maybe TRBD1 (6 bases). The CDR3 runs to 14 residues. CDR1 and CDR2 (germline): SGHTS, YDEGEE. V was clipped by 3 bases and J by 2 bases, with 11 bases between them. The CDR3 region is CASSSSTGQETQYF. CDR3 nucleotides: TGTGCCAGCAGCTCTTCGACAGGTCAAGAGACCCAGTACTTC.

V is TRBV29-1 and J is TRBJ1-2, with D tentatively TRBD1 (6 bases). V was cut by 7 bases and J by 3 bases, with 15 bases left in between. Germline CDR1 SQVTM, CDR2 ANQGSEA. The CDR3 length is 13 residues. The CDR3 region is CSASRGLDYGYTF. For the CDR3, the DNA is TGCAGCGCCTCCAGGGGCCTCGACTATGGCTACACCTTC. The full variable domain, completed using reference TRBV29-1 and TRBJ1-2, is SAVISQKPSRDICQRGTSLTIQCQVDSQVTMMFWYRQQPGQSLTLIATANQGSEATYESGFVIDKFPISRPNLTFSTLTVSNMSPEDSSIYLCSASRGLDYGYTFGSGTRLTVV.